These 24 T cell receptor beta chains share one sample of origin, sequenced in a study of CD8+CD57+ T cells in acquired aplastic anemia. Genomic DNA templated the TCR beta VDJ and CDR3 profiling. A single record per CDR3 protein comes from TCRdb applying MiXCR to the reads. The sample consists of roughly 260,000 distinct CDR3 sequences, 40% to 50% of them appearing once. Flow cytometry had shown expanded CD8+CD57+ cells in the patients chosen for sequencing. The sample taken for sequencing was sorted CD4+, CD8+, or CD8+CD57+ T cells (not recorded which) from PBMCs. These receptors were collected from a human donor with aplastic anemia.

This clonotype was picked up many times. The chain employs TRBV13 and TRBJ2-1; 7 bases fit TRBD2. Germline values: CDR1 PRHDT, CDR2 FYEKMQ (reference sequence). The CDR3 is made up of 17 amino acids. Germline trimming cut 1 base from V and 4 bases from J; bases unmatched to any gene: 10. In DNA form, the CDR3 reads TGTGCCAGCAGCTTAGTGCGGGTCGCTAGCGGATACAATGAGCAGTTCTTC. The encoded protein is CASSLVRVASGYNEQFF.

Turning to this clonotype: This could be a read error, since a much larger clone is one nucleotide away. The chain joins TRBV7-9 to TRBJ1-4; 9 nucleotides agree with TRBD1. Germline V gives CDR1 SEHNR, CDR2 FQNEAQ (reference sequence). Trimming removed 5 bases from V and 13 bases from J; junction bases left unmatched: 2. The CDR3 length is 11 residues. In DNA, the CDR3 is TGTGCCAGCAGCCCGGACAGGGGACTGTTTTTT. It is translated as CASSPDRGLFF.

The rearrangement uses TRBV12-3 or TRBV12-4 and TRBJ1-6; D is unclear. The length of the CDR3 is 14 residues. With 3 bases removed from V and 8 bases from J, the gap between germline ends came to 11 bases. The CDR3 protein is CASSFWQRDSPLHF. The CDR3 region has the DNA TGTGCCAGCAGTTTTTGGCAACGCGATTCACCCCTCCACTTT.

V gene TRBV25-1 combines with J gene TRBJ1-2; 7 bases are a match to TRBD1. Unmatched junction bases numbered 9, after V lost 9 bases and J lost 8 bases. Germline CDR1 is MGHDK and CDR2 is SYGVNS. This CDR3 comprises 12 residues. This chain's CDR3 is CARSDRVEGYTF. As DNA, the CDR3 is TGTGCCAGATCCGACAGGGTGGAAGGCTACACCTTC.

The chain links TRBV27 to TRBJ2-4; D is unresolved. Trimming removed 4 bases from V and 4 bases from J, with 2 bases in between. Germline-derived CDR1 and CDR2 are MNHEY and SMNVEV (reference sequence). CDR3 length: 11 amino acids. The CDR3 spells CASSSKNIQYF. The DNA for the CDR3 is TGTGCCAGCAGTTCAAAAAACATTCAGTACTTC.

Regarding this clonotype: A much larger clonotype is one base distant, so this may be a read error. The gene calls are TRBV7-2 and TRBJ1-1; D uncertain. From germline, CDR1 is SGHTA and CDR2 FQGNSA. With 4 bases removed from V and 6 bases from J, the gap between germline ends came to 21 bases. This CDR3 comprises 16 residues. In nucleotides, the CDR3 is TGTGCCAGCAGCTCAGGTGTGTTCCAGACATCTTCTGAAGCTTTCTTT. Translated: CASSSGVFQTSSEAFF.

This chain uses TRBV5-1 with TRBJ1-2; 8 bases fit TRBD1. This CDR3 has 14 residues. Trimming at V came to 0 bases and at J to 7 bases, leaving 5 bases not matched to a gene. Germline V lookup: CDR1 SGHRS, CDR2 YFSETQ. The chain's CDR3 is CASSLGQGARGYTF. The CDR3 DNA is TGCGCCAGCAGCTTGGGCCAGGGGGCGCGTGGCTACACCTTC.

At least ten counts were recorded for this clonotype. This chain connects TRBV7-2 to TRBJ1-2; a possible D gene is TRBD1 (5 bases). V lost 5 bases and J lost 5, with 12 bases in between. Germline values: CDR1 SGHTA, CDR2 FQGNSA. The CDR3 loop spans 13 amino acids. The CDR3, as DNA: TGTGCCAGCAGCCCCGGGACGGGTTATGGCTACACCTTC. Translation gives CASSPGTGYGYTF.

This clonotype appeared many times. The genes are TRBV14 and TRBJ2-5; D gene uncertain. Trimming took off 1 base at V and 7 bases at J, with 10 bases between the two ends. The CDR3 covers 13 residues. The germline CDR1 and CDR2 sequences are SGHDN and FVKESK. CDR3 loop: CASSQGGRPTQYF. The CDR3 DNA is TGTGCCAGCAGCCAAGGAGGACGTCCGACCCAGTACTTC.

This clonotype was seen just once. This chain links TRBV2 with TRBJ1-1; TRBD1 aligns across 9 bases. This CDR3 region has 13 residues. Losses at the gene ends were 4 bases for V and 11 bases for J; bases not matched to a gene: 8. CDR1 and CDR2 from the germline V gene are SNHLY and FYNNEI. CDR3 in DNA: TGTGCCAGCAGTGTGGGACAGGGCGTCGCGGCTTTCTTT. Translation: CASSVGQGVAAFF.

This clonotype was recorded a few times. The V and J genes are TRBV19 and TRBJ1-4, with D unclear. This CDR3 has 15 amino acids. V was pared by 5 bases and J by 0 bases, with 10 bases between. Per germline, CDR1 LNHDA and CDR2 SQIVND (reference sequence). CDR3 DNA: TGTGCCAGTAGTCTAGGGATTGCAACTAATGAAAAACTGTTTTTT. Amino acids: CASSLGIATNEKLFF.

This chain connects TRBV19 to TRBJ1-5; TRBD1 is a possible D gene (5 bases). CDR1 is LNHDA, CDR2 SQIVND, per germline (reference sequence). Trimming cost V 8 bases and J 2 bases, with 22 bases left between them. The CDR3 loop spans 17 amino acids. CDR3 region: CASCSRVLQGGNQPQHF. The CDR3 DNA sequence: TGTGCCAGTTGTAGCAGGGTTCTTCAAGGTGGCAATCAGCCCCAGCATTTT.

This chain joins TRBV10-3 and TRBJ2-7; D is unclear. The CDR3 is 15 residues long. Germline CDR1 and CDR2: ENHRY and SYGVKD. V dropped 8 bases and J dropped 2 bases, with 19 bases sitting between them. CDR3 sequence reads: CAIEAGSPNTYEQYF. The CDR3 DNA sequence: TGTGCCATCGAGGCAGGTTCACCCAACACCTACGAGCAGTACTTC.

The CDR3 region is CATGRTGTNTDTQYF. CDR3 in DNA: TGTGCCACCGGTCGGACAGGAACGAACACAGATACGCAGTATTTT. This chain connects TRBV19 to TRBJ2-3; TRBD1 agrees at 7 bases. The germline V gene encodes CDR1 LNHDA and CDR2 SQIVND (reference sequence). The CDR3 runs to 15 residues. The junction had 12 bases not matched to a gene; V was cut back by 10 bases and J by 2 bases.

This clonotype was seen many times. The CDR3 DNA follows: TGTGCCAGCAGTGACAGATACACTGAAGCTTTCTTT. Protein: CASSDRYTEAFF. The rearrangement links TRBV25-1 to TRBJ1-1; D gene uncertain. The ends were cut back, 3 bases at V and 3 bases at J, with 5 bases in the middle. The CDR3 length is 12 residues. CDR1 is MGHDK and CDR2 is SYGVNS in the germline V gene.

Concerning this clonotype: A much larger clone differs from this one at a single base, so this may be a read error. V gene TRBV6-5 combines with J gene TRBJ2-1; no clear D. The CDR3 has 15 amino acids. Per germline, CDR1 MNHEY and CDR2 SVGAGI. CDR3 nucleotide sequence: TGTGCCAGCAGCCTCAGCGCCAACACCTACAGTGAGCAGTTCTTC. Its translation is CASSLSANTYSEQFF.

CDR3 loop: CASSQEVNTEAFF. The CDR3 nucleotides read TGTGCCAGCAGCCAAGAGGTGAACACTGAAGCTTTCTTT. V gene TRBV7-2 combines with J gene TRBJ1-1; D is undetermined. Germline V gene lookup returns CDR1 SGHTA and CDR2 FQGNSA. The V gene lost 5 bases and the J gene lost 0 bases, with 7 bases spanning the gap. The CDR3 is 13 amino acids.

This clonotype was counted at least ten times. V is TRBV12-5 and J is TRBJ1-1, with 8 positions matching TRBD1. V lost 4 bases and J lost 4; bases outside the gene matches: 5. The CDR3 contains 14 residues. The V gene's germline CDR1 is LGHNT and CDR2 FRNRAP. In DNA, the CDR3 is TGTGCTAGTGGTTCTCACGACAGGGGCACTGAAGCTTTCTTT. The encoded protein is CASGSHDRGTEAFF.

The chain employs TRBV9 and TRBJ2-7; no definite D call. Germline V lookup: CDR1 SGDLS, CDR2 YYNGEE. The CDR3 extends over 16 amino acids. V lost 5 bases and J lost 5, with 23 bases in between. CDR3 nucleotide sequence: TGTGCCAGCAGTCCCCGTGCGGCCTCCCTCACCCACGAGCAGTACTTC. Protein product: CASSPRAASLTHEQYF.

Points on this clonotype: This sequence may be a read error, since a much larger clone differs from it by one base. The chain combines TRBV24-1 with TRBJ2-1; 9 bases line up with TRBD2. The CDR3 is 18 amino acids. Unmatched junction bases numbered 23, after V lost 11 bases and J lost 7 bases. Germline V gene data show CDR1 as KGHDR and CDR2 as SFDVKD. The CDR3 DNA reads TGTGCCAGCAGCTCCTCCGGGACTAGCTTAAATGGGGGGAATGAGCAGTTCTTC. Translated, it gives CASSSSGTSLNGGNEQFF.

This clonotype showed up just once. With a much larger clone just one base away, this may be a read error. The CDR3 is CASNGDATSEKLFF. DNA of the CDR3: TGTGCCAGCAATGGAGATGCAACTAGTGAAAAACTGTTTTTT. The J gene is TRBJ1-4, the V gene TRBV6-5; D call uncertain. CDR1 is MNHEY, CDR2 SVGAGI, per germline. This CDR3 spans 14 amino acids.

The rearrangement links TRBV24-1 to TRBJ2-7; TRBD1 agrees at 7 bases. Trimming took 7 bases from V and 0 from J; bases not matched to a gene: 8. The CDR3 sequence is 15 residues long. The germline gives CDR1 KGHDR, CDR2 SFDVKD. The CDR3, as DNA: TGTGCCACCAGCTCCGGGACAGAGAGCTCCTACGAGCAGTACTTC. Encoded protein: CATSSGTESSYEQYF.

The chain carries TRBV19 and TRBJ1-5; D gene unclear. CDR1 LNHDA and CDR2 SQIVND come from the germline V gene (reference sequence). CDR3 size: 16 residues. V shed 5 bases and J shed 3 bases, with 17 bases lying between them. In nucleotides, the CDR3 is TGTGCCAGTAGTTTTTCAGTGGCAGGCCTCAATCAGCCCCAGCATTTT. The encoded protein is CASSFSVAGLNQPQHF.

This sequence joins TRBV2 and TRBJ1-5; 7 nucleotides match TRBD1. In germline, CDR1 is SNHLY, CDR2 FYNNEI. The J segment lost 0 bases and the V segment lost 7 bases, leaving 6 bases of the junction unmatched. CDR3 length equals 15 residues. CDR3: CASKQGSYSNQPQHF. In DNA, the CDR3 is TGTGCCAGCAAACAGGGGAGTTATAGCAATCAGCCCCAGCATTTT.